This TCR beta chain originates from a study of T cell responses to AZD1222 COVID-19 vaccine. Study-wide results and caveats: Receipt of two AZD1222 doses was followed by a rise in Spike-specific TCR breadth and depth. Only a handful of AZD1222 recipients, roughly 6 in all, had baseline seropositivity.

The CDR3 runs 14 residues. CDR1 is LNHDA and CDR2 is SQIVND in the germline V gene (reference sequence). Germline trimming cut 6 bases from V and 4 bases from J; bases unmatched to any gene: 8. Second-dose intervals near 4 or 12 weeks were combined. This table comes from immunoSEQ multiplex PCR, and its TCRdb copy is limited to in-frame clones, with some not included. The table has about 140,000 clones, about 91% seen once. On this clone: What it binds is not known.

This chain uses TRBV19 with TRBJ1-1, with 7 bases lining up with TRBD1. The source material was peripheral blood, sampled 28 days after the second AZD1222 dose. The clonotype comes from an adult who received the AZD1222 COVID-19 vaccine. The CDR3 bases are TGTGCCAGTAGGAACAGGGGATTAGGCACTGAAGCTTTCTTT. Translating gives CASRNRGLGTEAFF.